What follows describes a single T cell receptor (beta chain). The data stem from a study of identical twins. One entry per CDR3 protein results from TCRdb running MiXCR on the 5' RACE reads. The table records 450,000 to 600,000 distinct CDR3 sequences, 20% to 25% of them present only once. Germline V CDR1 and CDR2: DFQATT, SNEGSKA (reference sequence). With 3 bases removed from V and 0 bases from J, the gap between germline ends came to 6 bases. There are 13 residues in the CDR3. A further study also used this sample, focusing on yellow fever vaccine responses in identical twins.

V is TRBV20-1 and J is TRBJ2-1; D is unclear. The TCR comes from a woman aged 18 to 35 in good health. Sequencing was performed on CD4+ T cells sorted from blood. CDR3 in amino acids: CSARGYSYNEQFF. The DNA of the CDR3 is TGCAGTGCTAGGGGGTACTCCTACAATGAGCAGTTCTTC.